Listed here are 31 T cell receptor beta chains from one sample, sequenced in a study of blood T cell repertoires in COVID-19 (TCRdb year 2020). The method behind the library was the immunoSEQ multiplex PCR assay. The source is immuneACCESS, and TCRdb retained only in-frame sequences with V and J called. Part of the clones is not carried over; for the studies checked, unresolved V genes explain less than half of this, and the remainder is unexplained. The sample includes roughly 220,000 clones, with 84% observed a single time. About 1.4% of the sample comes from the top ten. Source material: peripheral blood. All receptors derive from a woman in her 40s who had recovered from COVID-19.

The gene calls are TRBV7-2 and TRBJ2-2, with a weak D call TRBD2 (6 bases). Trimming removed 5 bases at V and 4 bases at J, with 14 bases between. CDR3 length: 15 amino acids. Germline V CDR1 and CDR2: SGHTA, FQGNSA. CDR3 region: CASSLRRGGTGELFF. Here the CDR3 DNA reads TGTGCCAGCAGCCTTCGGCGGGGAGGCACCGGGGAGCTGTTTTTT.

The sample holds one count of this clone. The chain joins TRBV12-3 or TRBV12-4 to TRBJ1-3; D unclear. Deletions cut 3 bases from V and 4 bases from J, with 7 bases between. This CDR3 comprises 13 residues. The CDR3 region has the DNA TGTGCCAGCAGTTTTCGTGGCGGAAACACCATATATTTT. Translating it yields CASSFRGGNTIYF.

V gene TRBV6-2 or TRBV6-3 combines with J gene TRBJ1-3; 11 bases line up with TRBD1. Germline CDR1 reads MNHEY; CDR2 reads SVGEGT. The CDR3 sequence is 16 residues long. The V segment lost 2 bases and the J segment 2 bases; nucleotides outside the gene matches: 2. CDR3 amino acids: CASSYGQGATGNTIYF. The CDR3 DNA follows: TGTGCCAGCAGTTACGGACAGGGGGCGACTGGAAACACCATATATTTT.

The table lists this clone with a few counts. The chain is built from TRBV6-5 and TRBJ1-1; perhaps TRBD1 as D (5 bases). The V gene lost 8 bases and the J gene lost 4 bases, with 14 bases spanning the gap. The CDR3 is made up of 13 amino acids. Germline CDR1 MNHEY, CDR2 SVGAGI. CDR3 DNA: TGTGCCAGCGGAAGGGGCGCCGGCACTGAAGCTTTCTTT. This translates into CASGRGAGTEAFF.

The J gene is TRBJ1-1, the V gene TRBV16, with TRBD1 identical over 7 bases. The CDR3 is 12 residues long. The trim removed 6 bases at V and 12 bases at J, leaving 10 bases unmatched. The germline gives CDR1 KGHSY, CDR2 FQNENV. CDR3 amino acids: CASSERGRSTFF. As DNA, the CDR3 is TGTGCCAGCAGTGAGAGGGGGCGGTCGACTTTCTTT.

The chain is built from TRBV11-2 and TRBJ2-5; 9 bases are shared with TRBD1. The V gene's germline CDR1 is SGHAT and CDR2 FQNNGV. The CDR3 length is 15 residues. Trimming removed 4 bases from V and 3 bases from J; junction bases left unmatched: 6. The CDR3 DNA is TGTGCCAGCAGCTCGAACAGGGGGCGGGAAGAGACCCAGTACTTC. Protein: CASSSNRGREETQYF.

V and J are TRBV4-2 and TRBJ2-3, with a possible D match to TRBD2 (7 bases). Germline assignment: CDR1 LGHNA and CDR2 YNFKEQ. Trimming left V 1 base short and J 5 bases short, with 10 bases between. This CDR3 has 14 residues. CDR3 DNA sequence: TGTGCCAGCAGCCAAGGGGGGGGCGTAGATACGCAGTATTTT. Its translation is CASSQGGGVDTQYF.

The chain is built from TRBV7-9 and TRBJ2-2; a weak D match, TRBD1 (6 bases). The germline V and J ends were trimmed by 5 bases and 1 base, with 17 bases remaining between them. The CDR3 has 17 residues. Germline V gene sequence: CDR1 SEHNR, CDR2 FQNEAQ (reference sequence). CDR3 amino acids: CASSPTGLQGNTGELFF. CDR3 coding DNA: TGTGCCAGCAGCCCTACAGGGTTACAAGGGAACACCGGGGAGCTGTTTTTT.

The chain carries TRBV2 and TRBJ1-2, with TRBD1 matching 9 bases. The germline CDR1 and CDR2 sequences are SNHLY and FYNNEI. The CDR3 is made up of 14 amino acids. V was pared by 5 bases and J by 4 bases, with 5 bases of the junction left unmatched. The CDR3 coding sequence is TGTGCCAGCAGTCGGACAGGGGACCGCTATGGCTACACCTTC. Amino acids: CASSRTGDRYGYTF.

The chain carries TRBV7-6 and TRBJ1-1, with 9 bases aligning to TRBD1. Trimming cost V 1 base and J 1 base; bases outside gene matches: 4. The germline gives CDR1 SGHVS, CDR2 FNYEAQ. This CDR3 spans 16 amino acids. CDR3 nucleotide sequence: TGTGCCAGCAGCTTAGAACTGGGACAGGGGAACACTGAAGCTTTCTTT. This codes for CASSLELGQGNTEAFF.

The rearrangement uses TRBV24-1 and TRBJ2-5, with TRBD1 matching 7 bases. The CDR3 is 15 amino acids. V was clipped by 0 bases and J by 5 bases; unmatched bases: 5. Germline loops: CDR1 KGHDR, CDR2 SFDVKD. CDR3 in amino acids: CATSDLPGRGETQYF. CDR3 DNA sequence: TGTGCCACCAGTGATTTGCCGGGCAGGGGGGAGACCCAGTACTTC.

This clone was detected a few times. The V gene is TRBV2, the J gene TRBJ1-4; TRBD1 matches at 7 bases. After removal of 4 bases from V and 7 bases from J, the junction contained 12 bases not matched to a gene. CDR3 length equals 16 residues. Germline CDR1 SNHLY, CDR2 FYNNEI. The CDR3 loop reads CASSATDRDGGEKLFF. DNA of the CDR3: TGTGCCAGCAGTGCGACCGACAGGGACGGAGGTGAAAAACTGTTTTTT.

This clone was observed once. The chain couples TRBV12-3 or TRBV12-4 to TRBJ1-2; TRBD1 agrees at 7 bases. V dropped 1 base and J dropped 10; count of bases not matched to a gene: 6. CDR3 length equals 13 residues. The CDR3 spells CASSLGDRVAYTF. In DNA, the CDR3 is TGTGCCAGCAGTTTAGGCGACAGGGTAGCCTACACCTTC.

This clone was recorded once. The rearrangement joins TRBV6-2 or TRBV6-3 to TRBJ2-5, with TRBD2 as a possible D gene (7 bases). V was pared by 2 bases and J by 3 bases, with 16 bases between. Germline CDR1 MNHEY, CDR2 SVGEGT. The CDR3 covers 16 residues. The CDR3 sequence is CASSYEAGGRKETQYF. The CDR3, as DNA: TGTGCCAGCAGTTACGAGGCCGGGGGGCGGAAAGAGACCCAGTACTTC.

The chain employs TRBV27 and TRBJ1-3; maybe TRBD1 (6 bases). The CDR3 runs to 17 residues. Germline assignment: CDR1 MNHEY and CDR2 SMNVEV (reference sequence). Trimming pared 5 bases from V and 6 bases from J, leaving 23 bases between. The CDR3 DNA sequence: TGTGCCAGCAGTCTTTCCACCCCGGACAGTGCTGTAAACACCATATATTTT. This sequence encodes CASSLSTPDSAVNTIYF.

The V gene is TRBV18, the J gene TRBJ2-1, with TRBD2 matching over 9 bases. J was trimmed by 5 bases and V by 1 base; bases with no gene match: 3. This CDR3 contains 15 residues. From germline, CDR1 is KGHSH and CDR2 LQKENI. The CDR3 DNA reads as TGTGCCAGCTCACCACTAAGCGGGGGGAACAATGAGCAGTTCTTC. Translating it yields CASSPLSGGNNEQFF.

The CDR3 DNA follows: TGTGCCAGCAGAAAACAGAGCTGGGGCTACACCTTC. Amino acid sequence: CASRKQSWGYTF. V is TRBV2 and J is TRBJ1-2, with unresolved D. Germline V CDR1 and CDR2: SNHLY, FYNNEI. V lost 6 bases and J 8 bases, leaving 13 bases between the germline ends. There are 12 residues in the CDR3.

The chain is built from TRBV11-1 and TRBJ1-1, with D possibly matching TRBD1 (5 bases). Trimming shortened V by 5 bases and J by 5 bases, and 15 bases separated the two germline ends. Germline CDR1 SGHAT, CDR2 FQDESV (reference sequence). The length of the CDR3 is 14 residues. The CDR3 loop reads CASSRVGGVTEAFF. CDR3 nucleotide sequence: TGTGCCAGCAGCCGGGTCGGAGGGGTTACTGAAGCTTTCTTT.

The rearrangement joins TRBV27 to TRBJ2-4; 10 bases match TRBD1. Trimming cost V 4 bases and J 1 base; bases outside gene matches: 10. The germline V gene has CDR1 MNHEY and CDR2 SMNVEV (reference sequence). The CDR3 runs 18 residues. The DNA for the CDR3 is TGTGCCAGCAGTTCCTTCCTACGGACAGGGGGGGCCAAAAACATTCAGTACTTC. Translated, it gives CASSSFLRTGGAKNIQYF.

The chain joins TRBV28 to TRBJ1-5; D not resolved. CDR1 and CDR2 from the germline V gene are MDHEN and SYDVKM. The CDR3 is 13 amino acids. V gave up 5 bases and J gave up 12 bases, with 17 bases separating them. DNA for the CDR3: TGTGCCAGCAGTCCAACCCTGACTGGCAGCCAGCATTTT. Protein sequence: CASSPTLTGSQHF.

The V call is TRBV30, the J call TRBJ2-5, with D perhaps matching TRBD2 (6 bases). The CDR3 contains 13 residues. Per the germline V gene, CDR1 is GTSNPN and CDR2 is SVGIG (reference sequence). V was clipped by 1 base and J by 5 bases, with 11 bases between them. CDR3 sequence reads: CAWSGGDTETQYF. The DNA of the CDR3 is TGTGCCTGGAGTGGGGGGGATACCGAGACCCAGTACTTC.

Only one count was recorded for this clone. V and J are TRBV27 and TRBJ1-1; TRBD1 aligns across 7 bases. V gave up 6 bases and J gave up 1 base; unmatched junction bases: 5. Germline V gives CDR1 MNHEY, CDR2 SMNVEV (reference sequence). The CDR3 consists of 14 residues. CDR3 in amino acids: CASRTTGANTEAFF. CDR3 nucleotide sequence: TGTGCCAGCAGAACCACAGGGGCGAACACTGAAGCTTTCTTT.

The V gene is TRBV29-1, the J gene TRBJ2-3; no reliable D call. Germline V lookup: CDR1 SQVTM, CDR2 ANQGSEA. The CDR3 has 13 amino acids. V was shortened by 2 bases and J by 2 bases, with 8 bases between the two germline ends. The CDR3 DNA follows: TGCAGCGTTGAACAGGCGTACACAGATACGCAGTATTTT. It translates to CSVEQAYTDTQYF.

The J gene is TRBJ1-4, the V gene TRBV6-2 or TRBV6-3; the D is unclear. The CDR3 runs to 12 residues. Germline CDR1 is MNHEY and CDR2 is SVGEGT. Trimming took 5 bases from V and 4 from J, leaving 5 bases between them. CDR3 sequence (DNA): TGTGCCAGCAGTGAGTTTAATGAAAAACTGTTTTTT. Protein: CASSEFNEKLFF.

The rearrangement links TRBV6-5 to TRBJ2-2; D perhaps matches TRBD1 (5 bases). Trimming removed 6 bases at V and 6 bases at J, with 11 bases between. The V gene's germline CDR1 is MNHEY and CDR2 SVGAGI. CDR3 length: 13 residues. The chain's CDR3 is CASRRPGSGELFF. CDR3 nucleotide sequence: TGTGCCAGCAGGCGCCCAGGGTCCGGGGAGCTGTTTTTT.

J is TRBJ1-1 and V is TRBV4-3, with a weak D call TRBD1 (6 bases). V shed 2 bases and J shed 4 bases, with 8 bases lying between them. This CDR3 contains 13 residues. The germline CDR1 and CDR2 sequences are LGHNA and YSLEER. CDR3 residues: CASSQRGGTEAFF. The CDR3 region has the DNA TGCGCCAGCAGCCAAAGGGGGGGCACTGAAGCTTTCTTT.

This chain links TRBV19 with TRBJ2-7, with D perhaps matching TRBD1 (6 bases). CDR1 is LNHDA, CDR2 SQIVND, per germline (reference sequence). The germline V and J ends were trimmed by 1 base and 5 bases, with 12 bases remaining between them. CDR3 length equals 14 residues. CDR3 residues: CASSIAGAVHEQYF. In DNA, the CDR3 is TGTGCCAGTAGTATAGCAGGGGCTGTACACGAGCAGTACTTC.

The rearrangement uses TRBV5-1 and TRBJ1-1, with D perhaps TRBD1 (6 bases). The CDR3 sequence is 14 residues long. V was pared by 4 bases and J by 2 bases, with 12 bases between. The germline V gene has CDR1 SGHRS and CDR2 YFSETQ. The DNA of the CDR3 is TGCGCCAGCAGCCTAGACAGGTCAAACACTGAAGCTTTCTTT. It codes for CASSLDRSNTEAFF. The whole variable domain, filled in from reference TRBV5-1 and TRBJ1-1, reads KAGVTQTPRYLIKTRGQQVTLSCSPISGHRSVSWYQQTPGQGLQFLFEYFSETQRNKGNFPGRFSGRQFSNSRSEMNVSTLELGDSALYLCASSLDRSNTEAFFGQGTRLTVV.

The rearrangement links TRBV5-1 to TRBJ1-1; possibly TRBD1 for D (5 bases). V was clipped by 1 base and J by 6 bases, with 13 bases between them. From germline, CDR1 is SGHRS and CDR2 YFSETQ. The CDR3 runs to 14 residues. The CDR3 region has the DNA TGCGCCAGCAGCTTGTTACAGGAAAGCTCTGAAGCTTTCTTT. Its protein is CASSLLQESSEAFF.

The chain employs TRBV5-4 and TRBJ1-1; D unresolved. CDR1 and CDR2 (germline): SGHNT, YYREEE (reference sequence). V was shortened by 0 bases and J by 3 bases, with 6 bases between the two germline ends. CDR3 size: 13 residues. CDR3 DNA sequence: TGTGCCAGCAGCTTGGGGGAGGACACTGAAGCTTTCTTT. This sequence encodes CASSLGEDTEAFF.

The chain uses TRBV7-2 and TRBJ2-1, with D perhaps TRBD2 (5 bases). CDR3 length: 14 residues. Trimming stripped 0 bases from V and 7 bases from J, with 10 bases between. Germline V lookup: CDR1 SGHTA, CDR2 FQGNSA. In nucleotides, the CDR3 is TGTGCCAGCAGCTTAGCGTCGGGGTTGAATGAGCAGTTCTTC. This codes for CASSLASGLNEQFF.